What follows are 2 T cell receptor beta chains derived from one specimen sequenced in a study of blood T cell repertoires in COVID-19. Sequencing used immunoSEQ multiplex PCR; TCRdb keeps in-frame clones, though not all of them. The repertoire has 150,000 to 200,000 clones, over 75% of them found once; the top ten carry approximately 10%. The sample was PBMCs or T cells enriched from blood (not recorded which). The origin of the receptors is a man aged 45 to 65 who had recovered from COVID-19.

The V call is TRBV7-9, the J call TRBJ1-5; TRBD1 aligns across 10 bases. CDR1 SEHNR and CDR2 FQNEAQ come from the germline V gene (reference sequence). This CDR3 is 17 amino acids long. Trimming at V came to 2 bases and at J to 2 bases, leaving 6 bases not matched to a gene. The CDR3 is CASSLSTGTGGNQPQHF. The CDR3 region has the DNA TGTGCCAGCAGCTTATCAACCGGGACAGGGGGCAATCAGCCCCAGCATTTT.

This clone was recorded once. This chain uses TRBV5-1 with TRBJ2-7; 12 bases align to TRBD2. The CDR3 extends over 16 amino acids. V was clipped by 3 bases and J by 7 bases; unmatched bases: 11. Per germline, CDR1 SGHRS and CDR2 YFSETQ. The chain's CDR3 is CASSSTTSGSSWEQYF. The CDR3 DNA reads as TGCGCCAGCAGCTCCACGACTAGCGGGAGCTCGTGGGAGCAGTACTTC.